This TCR beta chain was obtained from a study of T-cell reconstitution after alpha-beta-depleted transplantation in children. TCRbeta library construction was performed incorporating unique molecular identifiers. TCRdb passed the PCR reads through MiXCR, listing each CDR3 protein once. This table has about 110,000 distinct CDR3 sequences, about 9.4% appearing once. Germline CDR1 and CDR2: SEHNR and FQNEAQ (reference sequence). Trimming at V came to 3 bases and at J to 6 bases, leaving 14 bases not matched to a gene. The CDR3 has 17 amino acids. This clonotype has ten or more counts. The chain joins TRBV7-9 to TRBJ2-7; TRBD1 matches 10 bases. This TCR was recovered from a human donor who donated a stem cell graft to a child with acute lymphoblastic leukemia. Here the sequenced sample was PBMCs from the stem cell graft donor, taken from the stem cell graft. CDR3 nucleotide sequence: TGTGCCAGCAGCTTCCTCCCCGGGACAGGGGTGACCGCCGAGCAGTACTTC. Protein product: CASSFLPGTGVTAEQYF.